The source of this T cell receptor beta chain is a study of Tregs in tolerant kidney transplant recipients. The nonmyeloablative bone marrow transplants came from related graft donors, with transient mixed chimerism. Unstimulated regulatory T cells (CD4+CD25+CD127-), CD4+CD25- non-regulatory cells, CD4 and CD8 cells were FACS-sorted from thawed PBMCs. There are 15 residues in the CDR3. CDR1 and CDR2 (germline): SGHTA, FQGNSA. V shed 1 base and J 2 bases; nucleotides not matched to a gene: 5. TCRdb keeps only in-frame clones here, not all; method: immunoSEQ multiplex PCR. This sample contains approximately 6,000 clones. A remark on this clone: Its antigen is as yet unknown. The read comes to an end 3 residues before the CDR3 does, leaving the germline J gene to fill in the end.

General observations from the study: Tregs expanded with activated donor B cells seemed most donor-specific.

The clonotype comes from a human patient who received a combined kidney and bone marrow transplant. Some T cells may be graft donor cells. The starting material was CD8+ T cells from blood (PBMCs), obtained 12 months after the transplant. The chain joins TRBV7-2 to TRBJ2-7; TRBD2 aligns across 7 bases. The CDR3 here is CASSLGLAGPYEQYF. Incomplete CDR3 DNA: TGTGCCAGCAGCTTAGGACTAGCCGGTCCCTACGAG.